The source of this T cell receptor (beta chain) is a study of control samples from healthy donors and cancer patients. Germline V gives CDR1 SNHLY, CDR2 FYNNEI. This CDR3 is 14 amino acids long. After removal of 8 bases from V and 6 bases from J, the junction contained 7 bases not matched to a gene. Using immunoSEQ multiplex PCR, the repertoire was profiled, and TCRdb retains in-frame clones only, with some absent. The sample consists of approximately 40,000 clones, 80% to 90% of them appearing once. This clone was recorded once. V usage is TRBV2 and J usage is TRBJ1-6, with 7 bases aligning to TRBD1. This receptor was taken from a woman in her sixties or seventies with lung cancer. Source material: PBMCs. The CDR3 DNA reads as TGTGCCAGCGGACCGGGACAGCCTAATTCACCCCTCCACTTT. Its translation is CASGPGQPNSPLHF.